This T cell receptor beta chain was sequenced during a study of early T cells in non-severe SARS-CoV-2 infection. In the study overall: Bulk RNA from unsorted whole blood was sequenced; chains were unpaired. Overall study findings and caveats: Private and CD4 specificities were missed by VDJdb matching, skewed to anti-spike CD8.

Comments on this clonotype: Its antigen is currently unknown.

Unique molecular identifiers were added to individual cDNA molecules. Using its own MiXCR run on the 5' RACE reads, TCRdb lists one record per CDR3 protein. This sample has 100,000 to 120,000 distinct CDR3 sequences, with over 10% found just once. Trimming removed 1 base at V and 6 bases at J, with 0 bases between. The CDR3 contains 10 residues. The V gene's germline CDR1 is DFQATT and CDR2 SNEGSKA (reference sequence). The gene calls are TRBV20-1 and TRBJ2-2; D not certain. This clonotype was obtained from an adult who was a healthcare worker with PCR-confirmed SARS-CoV-2 infection or an uninfected control (not recorded which). The sequenced sample consisted of whole blood. CDR3: CSARAGELFF. Written as DNA, the CDR3 is TGCAGTGCTAGAGCCGGGGAGCTGTTTTTT.